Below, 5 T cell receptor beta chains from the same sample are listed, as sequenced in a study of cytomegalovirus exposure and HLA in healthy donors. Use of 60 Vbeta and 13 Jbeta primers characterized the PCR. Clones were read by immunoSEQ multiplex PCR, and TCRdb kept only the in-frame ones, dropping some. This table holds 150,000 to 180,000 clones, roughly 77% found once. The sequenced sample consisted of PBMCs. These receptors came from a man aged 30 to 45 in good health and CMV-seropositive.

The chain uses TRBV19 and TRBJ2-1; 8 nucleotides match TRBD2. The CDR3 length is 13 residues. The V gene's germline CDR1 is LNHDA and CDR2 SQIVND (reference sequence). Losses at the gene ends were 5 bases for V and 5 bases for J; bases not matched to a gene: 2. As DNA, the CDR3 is TGTGCCAGTAGTTCGGGAGGGAACAATGAGCAGTTCTTC. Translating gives CASSSGGNNEQFF.

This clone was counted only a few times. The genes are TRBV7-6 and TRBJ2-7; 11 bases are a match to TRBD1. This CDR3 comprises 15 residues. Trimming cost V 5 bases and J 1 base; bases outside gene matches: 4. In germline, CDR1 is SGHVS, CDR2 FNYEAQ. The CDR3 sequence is CASSTGTGGSYEQYF. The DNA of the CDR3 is TGTGCCAGCAGCACGGGGACAGGGGGATCCTACGAGCAGTACTTC. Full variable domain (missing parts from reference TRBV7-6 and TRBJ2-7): GAGVSQSPRYKVTKRGQDVALRCDPISGHVSLYWYRQALGQGPEFLTYFNYEAQQDKSGLPNDRFSAERPEGSISTLTIQRTEQRDSAMYRCASSTGTGGSYEQYFGPGTRLTVT.

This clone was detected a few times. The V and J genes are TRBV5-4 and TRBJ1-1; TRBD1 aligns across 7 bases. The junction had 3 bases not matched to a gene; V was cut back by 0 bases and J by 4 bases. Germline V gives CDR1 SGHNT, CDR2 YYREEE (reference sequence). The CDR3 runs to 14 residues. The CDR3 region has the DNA TGTGCCAGCAGCTTGGACAGGGGCAGCACTGAAGCTTTCTTT. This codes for CASSLDRGSTEAFF.

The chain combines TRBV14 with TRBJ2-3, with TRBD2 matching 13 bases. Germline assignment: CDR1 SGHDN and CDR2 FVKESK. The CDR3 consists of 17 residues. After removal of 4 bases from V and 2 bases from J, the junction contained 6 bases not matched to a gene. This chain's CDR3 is CASSPGLAGAFTDTQYF. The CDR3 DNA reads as TGTGCCAGCAGCCCCGGACTAGCGGGGGCTTTCACAGATACGCAGTATTTT. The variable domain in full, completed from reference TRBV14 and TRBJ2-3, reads EAGVTQFPSHSVIEKGQTVTLRCDPISGHDNLYWYRRVMGKEIKFLLHFVKESKQDESGMPNNRFLAERTGGTYSTLKVQPAELEDSGVYFCASSPGLAGAFTDTQYFGPGTRLTVL.

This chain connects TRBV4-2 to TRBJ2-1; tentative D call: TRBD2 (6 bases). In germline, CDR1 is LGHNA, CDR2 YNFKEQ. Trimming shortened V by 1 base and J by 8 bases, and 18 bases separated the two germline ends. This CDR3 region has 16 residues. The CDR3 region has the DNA TGTGCCAGCAGCCAAGGGATTAGCGGTACAGACCATGAGCAGTTCTTC. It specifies CASSQGISGTDHEQFF.